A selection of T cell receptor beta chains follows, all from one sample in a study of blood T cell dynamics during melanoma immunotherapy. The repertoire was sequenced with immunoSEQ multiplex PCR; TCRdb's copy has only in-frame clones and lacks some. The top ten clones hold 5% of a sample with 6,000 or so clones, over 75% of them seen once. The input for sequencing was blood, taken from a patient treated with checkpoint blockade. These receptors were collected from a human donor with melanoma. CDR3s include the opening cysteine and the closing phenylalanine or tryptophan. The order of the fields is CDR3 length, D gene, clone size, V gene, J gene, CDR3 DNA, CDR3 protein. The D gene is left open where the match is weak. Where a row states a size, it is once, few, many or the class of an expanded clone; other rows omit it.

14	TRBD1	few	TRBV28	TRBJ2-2	TGTGCCAGCAGATGGACAGGGGGCTACGGGGAGCTGTTTTTT	CASRWTGGYGELFF
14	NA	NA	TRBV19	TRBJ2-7	TGTGCCAGTAGTACTGGACAGCACTCCTACGAGCAGTACTTC	CASSTGQHSYEQYF
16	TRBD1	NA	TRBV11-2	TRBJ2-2	TGTGCCAGCAGCTTACTTGGGGCAGGGGGCACCGGGGAGCTGTTTTTT	CASSLLGAGGTGELFF
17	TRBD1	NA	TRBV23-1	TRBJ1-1	TGCGCCAGCAGTCAACCGGACAGGCCCAAACTCGGAACTGAAGCTTTCTTT	CASSQPDRPKLGTEAFF
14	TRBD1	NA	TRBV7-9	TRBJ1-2	TGTGCCAGCAGCTTAGGCGGGACAGTTCTGGGCTACACCTTC	CASSLGGTVLGYTF
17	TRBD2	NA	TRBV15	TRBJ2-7	TGTGCCACCAGCAGAGGGCCGGCAGGGAGGGGATCCTACGAGCAGTACTTC	CATSRGPAGRGSYEQYF
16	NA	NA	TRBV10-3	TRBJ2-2	TGTGCCATCAGGGGAGAGGACAGCGGTAACACCGGGGAGCTGTTTTTT	CAIRGEDSGNTGELFF
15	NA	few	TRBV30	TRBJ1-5	TGTGCCTGGAGTGTAGGTTACGGGGGCAATCAGCCCCAGCATTTT	CAWSVGYGGNQPQHF
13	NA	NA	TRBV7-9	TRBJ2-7	TGTGCCAGCAGCCCACCCCCTAACTACGAGCAGTACTTC	CASSPPPNYEQYF
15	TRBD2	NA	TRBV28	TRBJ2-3	TGTGCCAGCAGCCCCTTATGGCGGGGGGGCTATACGCAGTATTTT	CASSPLWRGGYTQYF
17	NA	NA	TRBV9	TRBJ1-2	TGTGCCAGCAGCGCAAGCGACAGGAGGGATTCTAACTATGGCTACACCTTC	CASSASDRRDSNYGYTF
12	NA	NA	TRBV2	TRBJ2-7	TGTGCCGAGGGGAAGGGGACCTACGAGCAGTACTTC	CAEGKGTYEQYF
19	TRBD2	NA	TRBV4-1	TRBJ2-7	TGCGCCAGCAGCCAAGAATACTGGGCCTACTCTAGCGGCCCCCGCGAGCAGTACTTC	CASSQEYWAYSSGPREQYF
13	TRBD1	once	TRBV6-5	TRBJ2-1	TGTGCCAGCAGTCCGCCCCAGACAGGGAAGCAGTTCTTC	CASSPPQTGKQFF
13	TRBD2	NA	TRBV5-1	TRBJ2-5	TGCGCCAGCAGCTTCGGGGGGGAAGAGACCCAGTACTTC	CASSFGGEETQYF
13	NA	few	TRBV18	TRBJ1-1	TGTGCCAGCTCAGTTGACAGCTACACTGAAGCTTTCTTT	CASSVDSYTEAFF
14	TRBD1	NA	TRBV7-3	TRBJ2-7	TGTGCCAGCAGCTTAACAGGGGGCGCTTACGAGCAGTACTTC	CASSLTGGAYEQYF
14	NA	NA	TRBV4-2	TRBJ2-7	TGTGCCAGCAGCTCCACCGGACAGAGATACGAGCAGTACTTC	CASSSTGQRYEQYF
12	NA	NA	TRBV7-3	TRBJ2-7	TGTGCCAGCAGCTCCGCCCCGCTCGAGCAGTACTTC	CASSSAPLEQYF
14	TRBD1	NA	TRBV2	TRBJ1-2	TGTGCCAGCAGGGGGACAGGGATATTCTATGGCTACACCTTC	CASRGTGIFYGYTF
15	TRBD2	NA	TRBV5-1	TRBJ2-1	TGCGCCAGCAGCTGGGAGGGAGACTCCTACAATGAGCAGTTCTTC	CASSWEGDSYNEQFF
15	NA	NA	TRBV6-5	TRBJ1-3	TGTGCCAGCAGACCGAACATCATGGCTGGAAACACCATATATTTT	CASRPNIMAGNTIYF
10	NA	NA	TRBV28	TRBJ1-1	TGTGCCAGCAGGGAGATTGAAGCTTTCTTT	CASREIEAFF
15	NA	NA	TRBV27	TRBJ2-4	TGTGCCAGCAGGGCCCTATTGGTCGGCAAAAACATTCAGTACTTC	CASRALLVGKNIQYF
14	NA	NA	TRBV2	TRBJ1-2	TGTGCCAGCCGGGACGAGGACTCTGACTATGGCTACACCTTC	CASRDEDSDYGYTF
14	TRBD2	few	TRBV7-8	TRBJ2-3	TGTGCCAGCAGCACCTGGGGGGGTGCAGATACGCAGTATTTT	CASSTWGGADTQYF
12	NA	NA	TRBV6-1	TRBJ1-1	TGTGCCAGCAGTGAACCTTACACTGAAGCTTTCTTT	CASSEPYTEAFF
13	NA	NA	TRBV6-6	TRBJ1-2	TGTGCCAGCAGTTACTCTCTCTCCAGGGGCTACACCTTC	CASSYSLSRGYTF
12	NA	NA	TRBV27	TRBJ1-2	TGTGCCAGCAGTTTAGAAGGGGCTAGCTACACCTTC	CASSLEGASYTF
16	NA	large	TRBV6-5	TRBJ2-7	TGTGCCAGCAGTTACTCGACGGGGGACAGCTCCTACGAGCAGTACTTC	CASSYSTGDSSYEQYF
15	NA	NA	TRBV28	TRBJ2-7	TGTGCCAGCAGTTTGGTAGGACCCGTGGTAAGGGAGCAGTACTTC	CASSLVGPVVREQYF
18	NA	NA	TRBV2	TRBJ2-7	TGTGCCAGCAGCACCTACCCCCAAGGACTGATCGTCTCCTACGAGCAGTACTTC	CASSTYPQGLIVSYEQYF
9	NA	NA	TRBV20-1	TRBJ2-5	TGCAGTGCTGGGTCTACCCAGTACTTC	CSAGSTQYF
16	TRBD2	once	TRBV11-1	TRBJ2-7	TGTGCCAGCACCCTCCCCCGCGGGGGTCGCCCCTACGAGCAGTACTTC	CASTLPRGGRPYEQYF
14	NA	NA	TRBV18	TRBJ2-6	TGTGCCAGCTACCATCCCTCTGGGGCCAACGTCCTGACTTTC	CASYHPSGANVLTF
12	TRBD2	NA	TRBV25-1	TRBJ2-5	TGTGCCAGCAGGAAACTAGCGGGGGAGACCCACTTC	CASRKLAGETHF
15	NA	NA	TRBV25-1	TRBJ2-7	TGTGCCAGCAGTGAAGGACACGAGGGGCTCCGCGAGCAGTACTTC	CASSEGHEGLREQYF
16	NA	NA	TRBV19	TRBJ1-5	TGTGCCAGTAGTTGGAGACCGGACAGTAGCAATCAGCCCCAGCATTTT	CASSWRPDSSNQPQHF
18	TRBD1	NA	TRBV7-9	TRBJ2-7	TGTGCCAGCAGTTCAAGTATTCCAACCGACAGGGCGATTGGCGAGCAGTACTTC	CASSSSIPTDRAIGEQYF
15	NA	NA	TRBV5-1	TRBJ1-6	TGCGCCAGCAGCCCCGGGACCGGAGCCAATTCACCCCTCCACTTT	CASSPGTGANSPLHF
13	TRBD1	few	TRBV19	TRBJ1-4	TGTGCCAGACCGACAGGGGAGGATGAAAAACTGTTTTTT	CARPTGEDEKLFF
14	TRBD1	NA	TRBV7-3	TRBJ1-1	TGTGCCAGCAGCTCGGACAGGGGTGGCACTGAAGCTTTCTTT	CASSSDRGGTEAFF
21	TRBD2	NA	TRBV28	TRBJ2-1	TGTGCCAGCAGTTCAATGATATTCGGGACTAGCGGGGGATATCCCTACAATGAGCAGTTCTTC	CASSSMIFGTSGGYPYNEQFF
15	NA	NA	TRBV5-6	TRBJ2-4	TGTGCCAGCAGCCCCCGACTGACAGGAGAAAACATTCAGTACTTC	CASSPRLTGENIQYF
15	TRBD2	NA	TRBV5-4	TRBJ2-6	TGTGCCAGCAGCCTTATAGCGGGGAGGGCCAACGTCCTGACTTTC	CASSLIAGRANVLTF
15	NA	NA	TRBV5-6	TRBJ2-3	TGTGCCAGCAGCCAGCCCGGGACTCGCACAGATACGCAGTATTTT	CASSQPGTRTDTQYF
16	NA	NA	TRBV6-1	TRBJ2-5	TGTGCCAGCAGTGAAGCCCCGGCAGGGCTTCAGAAGACCCAGTACTTC	CASSEAPAGLQKTQYF
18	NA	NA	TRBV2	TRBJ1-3	TGTGCCAGCAGCACGGGGCTCAAATTTGGGGATTCTGGAAACACCATATATTTT	CASSTGLKFGDSGNTIYF
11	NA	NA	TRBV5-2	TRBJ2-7	TGTGCCAGCAGCTCTCGTTACGAGCAGTACTTC	CASSSRYEQYF
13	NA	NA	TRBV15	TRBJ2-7	TGTGCCACGGCCCAGGGTAGAACCTACGAGCAGTACTTC	CATAQGRTYEQYF
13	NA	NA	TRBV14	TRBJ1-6	TGTGCCAGCAGCATAGGCAAAAGCTCACCCCTCCACTTT	CASSIGKSSPLHF